This T cell receptor (beta chain) was captured by sequencing in a study of identical twins. Study conclusions and caveats: Memory repertoires showed no such pattern, whereas abundant cord blood beta clonotypes carried fewer insertions.

Germline assignment: CDR1 MNHNS and CDR2 SASEGT. V was pared by 7 bases and J by 6 bases, with 14 bases of the junction left unmatched. The CDR3 totals 15 residues. In its sample, this clonotype was seen a few times. What it binds is unknown. Via MiXCR, TCRdb re-called the 5' RACE reads, giving one row per CDR3 protein. The sample records roughly 540,000 distinct CDR3 sequences, 22% being singletons. The sample was also reused in another study, on T cells expressing NK-cell markers. That study reports: All TCR beta repertoires analysed originated from sorted CD3+CD56+NKG2C+, CD3+CD56+NKG2C- and CD3+CD56-NKG2C+ T cells.

The clonotype comes from a woman in her late teens or twenties in good health. Specimen: CD4+ T cells sorted from blood. The chain employs TRBV6-1 and TRBJ2-7; 8 positions agree with TRBD2. CDR3 nucleotides: TGTGCCAGCACCCCGAGTAGCGGGGTAGGTCGCGAGCAGTACTTC. This translates into CASTPSSGVGREQYF.